A single sample is the source of the 15 T cell receptor beta chains below, sequenced in a study of blood T cell repertoires in COVID-19 (dated by TCRdb to the early 2020s). Library construction relied on the immunoSEQ multiplex PCR assay. The table was pulled from immuneACCESS by TCRdb, which kept in-frame rearrangements only. Such tables lose some clones; where checked, under half of the loss comes from unresolved V genes, and the rest has no known cause. The table for this sample lists fewer than 250,000 clones; about 85% of them were counted only once. The ten most abundant clones make up about 0.93% of the sample. What was sequenced was peripheral blood. The receptors here all came from a man aged 40-49 years with acute or convalescent COVID-19.

V and J are TRBV19 and TRBJ2-3, with 7 bases aligning to TRBD1. With V trimmed by 5 bases and J by 0 bases, 11 bases remained unmatched. The germline V gene encodes CDR1 LNHDA and CDR2 SQIVND (reference sequence). This CDR3 is 17 amino acids long. The CDR3 protein is CASSRGWTGPSTDTQYF. Here the CDR3 DNA reads TGTGCCAGTAGTCGCGGGTGGACAGGACCGAGCACAGATACGCAGTATTTT.

The gene calls are TRBV6-5 and TRBJ1-2; maybe TRBD1 (5 bases). Germline V gene sequence: CDR1 MNHEY, CDR2 SVGAGI. Trimming stripped 0 bases from V and 8 bases from J, with 16 bases between. This CDR3 has 15 amino acids. CDR3 region: CASSYSKIVAGGYTF. The CDR3, as DNA: TGTGCCAGCAGTTACTCGAAAATCGTAGCAGGGGGCTACACCTTC.

The chain is built from TRBV10-2 and TRBJ1-5, with 8 bases matching TRBD1. The length of the CDR3 is 15 residues. The germline CDR1 and CDR2 sequences are WSHSY and SAAADI. V lost 6 bases, J lost 5 bases, and 9 bases stayed unmatched. The CDR3 DNA sequence: TGCGCCAGCAGCGCGGACAGGGCAAGGTATCAGCCCCAGCATTTT. Its protein product is CASSADRARYQPQHF.

The chain has TRBV21-1 and TRBJ2-2; the D call TRBD2 from the table was never checked on the DNA. TRBV21-1 constitutes a pseudogene. The CDR3 runs 17 residues. CDR3 nucleotide sequence: TGTGCCAGCAGCAAAAGGACTAGCGGGGCCCCAGGAGGGGAGCTGTTTTTT. This sequence encodes CASSKRTSGAPGGELFF.

The J gene is TRBJ2-1, the V gene TRBV11-2; 7 nucleotides match TRBD2. The CDR3 totals 16 residues. The V segment lost 5 bases and the J segment 3 bases; nucleotides outside the gene matches: 10. Germline V gene sequence: CDR1 SGHAT, CDR2 FQNNGV. This chain's CDR3 is CASSPSGTTFYNEQFF. As DNA, the CDR3 is TGTGCCAGCAGCCCGTCCGGGACTACCTTCTACAATGAGCAGTTCTTC. The whole variable domain, filled in from reference TRBV11-2 and TRBJ2-1, reads EAGVAQSPRYKIIEKRQSVAFWCNPISGHATLYWYQQILGQGPKLLIQFQNNGVVDDSQLPKDRFSAERLKGVDSTLKIQPAKLEDSAVYLCASSPSGTTFYNEQFFGPGTRLTVL.

The chain's CDR3 is CASESVQGLFF. Written as DNA, the CDR3 is TGTGCCAGCGAGTCGGTCCAGGGGCTGTTCTTC. The gene calls are TRBV28 and TRBJ2-1, with D possibly TRBD1 on 6 matching bases. V lost 8 bases and J 15 bases, leaving 17 bases between the germline ends. The CDR3 covers 11 residues. Per the germline V gene, CDR1 is MDHEN and CDR2 is SYDVKM.

V gene TRBV7-8 combines with J gene TRBJ2-5, with 10 bases lining up with TRBD1. Germline CDR1 reads SGHVS; CDR2 reads FQNEAQ. Losses at the gene ends were 5 bases for V and 5 bases for J; bases not matched to a gene: 11. The CDR3 has 16 residues. The CDR3 loop reads CASSPRDRGMGETQYF. The CDR3 DNA reads TGTGCCAGCAGCCCTCGGGACAGGGGAATGGGGGAGACCCAGTACTTC.

The chain joins TRBV3-1 (or the pseudogene TRBV3-2) to TRBJ2-3; 8 nucleotides line up with TRBD2. CDR1 and CDR2 from the germline V gene are LGHDT and YNNKEL (reference sequence). The V segment lost 1 base and the J segment 4 bases; nucleotides outside the gene matches: 7. This CDR3 is built from 16 residues. DNA of the CDR3: TGTGCCAGCAGCCAAGTTCGGGGGGGCCTAGCAGATACGCAGTATTTT. This translates into CASSQVRGGLADTQYF.

The chain uses TRBV29-1 and TRBJ2-3, with TRBD1 as a possible D gene (6 bases). CDR3 length: 14 residues. The V gene's germline CDR1 is SQVTM and CDR2 ANQGSEA. Trimming took off 1 base at V and 3 bases at J, with 11 bases between the two ends. This CDR3 reads CSVEGSTGTDTQYF. The CDR3 nucleotides are TGCAGCGTTGAAGGCTCGACAGGTACAGATACGCAGTATTTT.

The chain has TRBV2 and TRBJ1-2, with D possibly TRBD1 on 6 matching bases. V was shortened by 4 bases and J by 0 bases, with 15 bases between the two germline ends. The length of the CDR3 is 16 residues. Germline CDR1 SNHLY, CDR2 FYNNEI. The DNA for the CDR3 is TGTGCCAGCAGTGGGGGGCGCGACAGGCCTAACTATGGCTACACCTTC. Translated, it gives CASSGGRDRPNYGYTF.

The chain links TRBV28 to TRBJ1-1; a weak D match, TRBD1 (6 bases). Trimming pared 7 bases from V and 6 bases from J, leaving 12 bases between. The germline V gene encodes CDR1 MDHEN and CDR2 SYDVKM. This CDR3 spans 12 amino acids. CDR3 sequence (DNA): TGTGCCAGCACCTTGGGGGCTTCTGAAGCTTTCTTT. This codes for CASTLGASEAFF.

The chain combines TRBV18 with TRBJ2-5; 8 bases are shared with TRBD2. The germline gives CDR1 KGHSH, CDR2 LQKENI. CDR3 size: 14 residues. V was clipped by 3 bases and J by 5 bases; unmatched bases: 5. CDR3 nucleotide sequence: TGTGCCAGCTCACCGAGTAGCGGGGAGGAGACCCAGTACTTC. As protein: CASSPSSGEETQYF. The full variable domain, completed using reference TRBV18 and TRBJ2-5, is NAGVMQNPRHLVRRRGQEARLRCSPMKGHSHVYWYRQLPEEGLKFMVYLQKENIIDESGMPKERFSAEFPKEGPSILRIQQVVRGDSAAYFCASSPSSGEETQYFGPGTRLLVL.

The rearrangement joins TRBV9 to TRBJ1-2, with 11 positions matching TRBD1. There are 16 residues in the CDR3. The germline CDR1 and CDR2 sequences are SGDLS and YYNGEE. With 4 bases clipped from V and 3 bases from J, the junction kept 8 bases outside the gene matches. Here the CDR3 DNA reads TGTGCCAGCAGCTTGGGGACAGGGGGAAGACACTATGGCTACACCTTC. Amino acids: CASSLGTGGRHYGYTF.

The gene calls are TRBV5-6 and TRBJ2-2, with 9 bases lining up with TRBD1. The V and J ends lost 4 bases and 6 bases, in that order; junction bases with no gene match: 10. Germline V gene sequence: CDR1 SGHDT, CDR2 YYEEEE. CDR3 length: 16 residues. CDR3: CASSPRDRGVAGELFF. CDR3 DNA sequence: TGTGCCAGCAGCCCTCGAGACAGGGGGGTTGCCGGGGAGCTGTTTTTT.

The chain is built from TRBV4-1 and TRBJ2-7; 8 positions agree with TRBD1. V was clipped by 1 base and J by 7 bases; unmatched bases: 12. The germline gives CDR1 MGHRA, CDR2 YSYEKL. The CDR3 covers 16 residues. Here the CDR3 DNA reads TGCGCCAGCAGCCAAGCCCTCCAGGGGGCCCCCAAAGAGCAGTACTTC. Translating it yields CASSQALQGAPKEQYF.